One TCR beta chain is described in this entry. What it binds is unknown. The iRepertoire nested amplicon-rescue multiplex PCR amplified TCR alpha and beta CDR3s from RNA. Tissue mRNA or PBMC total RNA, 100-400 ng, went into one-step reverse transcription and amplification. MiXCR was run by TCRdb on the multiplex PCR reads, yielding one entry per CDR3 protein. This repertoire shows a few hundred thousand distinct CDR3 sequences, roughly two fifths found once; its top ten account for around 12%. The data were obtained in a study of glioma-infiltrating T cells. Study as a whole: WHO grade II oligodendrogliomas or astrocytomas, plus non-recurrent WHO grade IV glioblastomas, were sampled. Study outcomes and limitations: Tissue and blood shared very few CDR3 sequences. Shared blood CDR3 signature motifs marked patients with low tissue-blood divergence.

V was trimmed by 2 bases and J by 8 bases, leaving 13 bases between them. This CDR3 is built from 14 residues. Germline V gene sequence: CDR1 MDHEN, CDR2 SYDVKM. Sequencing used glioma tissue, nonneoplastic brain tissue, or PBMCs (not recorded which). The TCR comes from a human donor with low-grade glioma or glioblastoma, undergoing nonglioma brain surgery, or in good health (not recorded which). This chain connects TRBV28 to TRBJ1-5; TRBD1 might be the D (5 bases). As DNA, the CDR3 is TGTGCCAGCAGTTTAAGGCAGGGTTGGGAGCCCCAGCATTTT. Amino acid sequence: CASSLRQGWEPQHF.